This is a list of T cell receptor beta chains from one sample in a study of identifying expanded T cells in peripheral blood. Generated by immunoSEQ multiplex PCR, the TCRdb table keeps only in-frame clones and is missing some. The sample holds 90,000 to 100,000 clones; around nine tenths are singletons and the top ten take 3.5% to 5%. The material sequenced was blood. Receptors were obtained from a person aged 18 to 70 in good health. CDR3s include the opening cysteine and the closing phenylalanine or tryptophan. D genes are given only for firm matches. Clone sizes are given selectively: once, few, many, or a class where the clone is expanded.

cdr3_aa: CASSETGQPQHF
cdr3_nt: TGTGCCAGCAGCGAGACGGGTCAGCCCCAGCATTTT
d_call: NA
v_call: TRBV27
j_call: TRBJ1-5
clone_size: few

cdr3_aa: CASSDQLRGRRAKNIQYF
cdr3_nt: TGTGCCAGCAGTGACCAGCTTCGGGGGAGGAGAGCCAAAAACATTCAGTACTTC
d_call: NA
v_call: TRBV2
j_call: TRBJ2-4
clone_size: NA

cdr3_aa: CASSYVSGRAGELFF
cdr3_nt: TGTGCCAGCAGTTATGTTAGCGGGAGGGCCGGGGAGCTGTTTTTT
d_call: TRBD2
v_call: TRBV27
j_call: TRBJ2-2
clone_size: NA

cdr3_aa: CASSFRGRDEAFF
cdr3_nt: TGTGCCAGCAGTTTCCGGGGGCGAGATGAAGCTTTCTTT
d_call: NA
v_call: TRBV27
j_call: TRBJ1-1
clone_size: NA

cdr3_aa: CASSFSTEAFF
cdr3_nt: TGTGCCAGCAGCTTTTCGACAGAAGCTTTCTTT
d_call: NA
v_call: TRBV7-9
j_call: TRBJ1-1
clone_size: NA

cdr3_aa: CASSEDRVYQPQHF
cdr3_nt: TGTGCCAGCAGTGAAGATCGGGTGTATCAGCCCCAGCATTTT
d_call: NA
v_call: TRBV2
j_call: TRBJ1-5
clone_size: NA

cdr3_aa: CSVERGRDTGELFF
cdr3_nt: TGCAGCGTTGAGAGGGGGCGTGACACCGGGGAGCTGTTTTTT
d_call: TRBD1
v_call: TRBV29-1
j_call: TRBJ2-2
clone_size: NA

cdr3_aa: CASSKDYQETQYF
cdr3_nt: TGTGCCAGCAGCAAGGACTACCAAGAGACCCAGTACTTC
d_call: NA
v_call: TRBV5-6
j_call: TRBJ2-5
clone_size: NA

cdr3_aa: CASTTADTGELFF
cdr3_nt: TGTGCCAGCACCACCGCCGACACCGGGGAGCTGTTTTTT
d_call: NA
v_call: TRBV6-1
j_call: TRBJ2-2
clone_size: NA

cdr3_aa: CASSAYWENTGELFF
cdr3_nt: TGTGCCAGCAGTGCTTACTGGGAAAACACCGGGGAGCTGTTTTTT
d_call: NA
v_call: TRBV9
j_call: TRBJ2-2
clone_size: NA

cdr3_aa: CASSLEGSGNTIYF
cdr3_nt: TGCGCCAGCAGCTTGGAGGGTTCTGGAAACACCATATATTTT
d_call: NA
v_call: TRBV5-1
j_call: TRBJ1-3
clone_size: few

cdr3_aa: CASSLVTGYSGANVLTF
cdr3_nt: TGTGCCAGCAGCTTAGTAACAGGGTACTCTGGGGCCAACGTCCTGACTTTC
d_call: NA
v_call: TRBV7-6
j_call: TRBJ2-6
clone_size: NA

cdr3_aa: CASSRDRDYGYTF
cdr3_nt: TGTGCCAGCAGCCGGGACCGGGACTATGGCTACACCTTC
d_call: NA
v_call: TRBV5-4
j_call: TRBJ1-2
clone_size: NA

cdr3_aa: CAISPTPGTVDRDSYEQYF
cdr3_nt: TGTGCCATCAGCCCCACCCCCGGGACAGTAGATAGAGACTCCTACGAGCAGTACTTC
d_call: TRBD1
v_call: TRBV10-3
j_call: TRBJ2-7
clone_size: NA

cdr3_aa: CASSWGTDHEQYF
cdr3_nt: TGTGCCAGCAGCTGGGGGACAGACCACGAGCAGTACTTC
d_call: TRBD1
v_call: TRBV7-6
j_call: TRBJ2-7
clone_size: NA

cdr3_aa: CASSLTRTGRVGTEAFF
cdr3_nt: TGTGCCAGCAGTTTGACCCGGACAGGGAGGGTTGGCACTGAAGCTTTCTTT
d_call: TRBD1
v_call: TRBV27
j_call: TRBJ1-1
clone_size: NA

cdr3_aa: CASSSASGGTYNEQFF
cdr3_nt: TGTGCCAGCAGTTCGGCTAGCGGGGGGACGTACAATGAGCAGTTCTTC
d_call: TRBD2
v_call: TRBV28
j_call: TRBJ2-1
clone_size: NA

cdr3_aa: CASSDEGTNTGELFF
cdr3_nt: TGTGCCAGCAGCGACGAAGGCACGAACACCGGGGAGCTGTTTTTT
d_call: NA
v_call: TRBV9
j_call: TRBJ2-2
clone_size: NA

cdr3_aa: CASSSTGLSYNEQFF
cdr3_nt: TGTGCCAGTTCTTCAACAGGGCTATCCTACAATGAGCAGTTCTTC
d_call: NA
v_call: TRBV19
j_call: TRBJ2-1
clone_size: NA

cdr3_aa: CASSLSWQGIGYTF
cdr3_nt: TGTGCCAGCAGTTTATCGTGGCAGGGTATAGGCTACACCTTC
d_call: NA
v_call: TRBV27
j_call: TRBJ1-2
clone_size: NA

cdr3_aa: CASSPRSGVTGELFF
cdr3_nt: TGTGCCAGCAGCCCCCGGTCAGGGGTAACCGGGGAGCTGTTTTTT
d_call: NA
v_call: TRBV6-1
j_call: TRBJ2-2
clone_size: once

cdr3_aa: CASSVDRQETQYF
cdr3_nt: TGTGCCAGCAGCGTGGACAGGCAAGAGACCCAGTACTTC
d_call: TRBD1
v_call: TRBV7-6
j_call: TRBJ2-5
clone_size: NA

cdr3_aa: CASSLGDSSSYEQYF
cdr3_nt: TGTGCCAGCAGCCTCGGGGACTCCAGCTCCTACGAGCAGTACTTC
d_call: NA
v_call: TRBV7-2
j_call: TRBJ2-7
clone_size: NA

cdr3_aa: CASSLERTGGSSYEQYF
cdr3_nt: TGTGCCAGCAGCTTAGAACGGACCGGGGGGAGCTCCTACGAGCAGTACTTC
d_call: TRBD2
v_call: TRBV5-4
j_call: TRBJ2-7
clone_size: NA

cdr3_aa: CASSQLAKETQYF
cdr3_nt: TGTGCCAGCAGCCAACTAGCGAAAGAGACCCAGTACTTC
d_call: TRBD2
v_call: TRBV7-2
j_call: TRBJ2-5
clone_size: NA

cdr3_aa: CASSEGNTEAFF
cdr3_nt: TGTGCCAGCAGCGAGGGCAACACTGAAGCTTTCTTT
d_call: NA
v_call: TRBV2
j_call: TRBJ1-1
clone_size: NA

cdr3_aa: CASRLANPYEQYF
cdr3_nt: TGTGCCAGCAGACTAGCGAATCCCTACGAGCAGTACTTC
d_call: TRBD2
v_call: TRBV28
j_call: TRBJ2-7
clone_size: NA

cdr3_aa: CASSQGLAEDNEQFF
cdr3_nt: TGCGCCAGCAGCCAAGGCCTAGCGGAGGACAATGAGCAGTTCTTC
d_call: TRBD2
v_call: TRBV4-3
j_call: TRBJ2-1
clone_size: NA

cdr3_aa: CASSPRGERPYEQYF
cdr3_nt: TGTGCCAGTAGTCCCAGGGGTGAGAGACCCTACGAGCAGTACTTC
d_call: NA
v_call: TRBV19
j_call: TRBJ2-7
clone_size: NA

cdr3_aa: CASSPSGTGAGELFF
cdr3_nt: TGTGCCAGCAGCCCCTCCGGGACAGGGGCGGGGGAGCTGTTTTTT
d_call: TRBD1
v_call: TRBV7-6
j_call: TRBJ2-2
clone_size: NA

cdr3_aa: CAIRDRSSYEQYF
cdr3_nt: TGTGCCATCAGGGACCGAAGCTCCTACGAGCAGTACTTC
d_call: NA
v_call: TRBV10-3
j_call: TRBJ2-7
clone_size: NA

cdr3_aa: CASSQDREGGYQPQHF
cdr3_nt: TGTGCCAGCAGCCAAGATCGAGAAGGGGGGTATCAGCCCCAGCATTTT
d_call: NA
v_call: TRBV5-4
j_call: TRBJ1-5
clone_size: few

cdr3_aa: CASSFTQGNTEAFF
cdr3_nt: TGTGCCAGCAGTTTCACACAGGGGAACACTGAAGCTTTCTTT
d_call: NA
v_call: TRBV6-5
j_call: TRBJ1-1
clone_size: NA

cdr3_aa: CASSRTGGRNEQFF
cdr3_nt: TGCGCCAGCAGCCGGACAGGGGGCCGGAATGAGCAGTTCTTC
d_call: TRBD1
v_call: TRBV5-1
j_call: TRBJ2-1
clone_size: NA

cdr3_aa: CASSLALASTDTQYF
cdr3_nt: TGTGCCAGCAGCTTAGCGCTCGCAAGCACAGATACGCAGTATTTT
d_call: NA
v_call: TRBV7-6
j_call: TRBJ2-3
clone_size: NA

cdr3_aa: CASSVSGTSNQPQYF
cdr3_nt: TGTGCCAGCAGCGTATCAGGGACTAGCAATCAGCCCCAGTATTTT
d_call: TRBD2
v_call: TRBV9
j_call: TRBJ2-3
clone_size: NA

cdr3_aa: CASRTQGVDSPLHF
cdr3_nt: TGTGCCAGTAGGACACAGGGGGTGGATTCACCCCTCCACTTT
d_call: TRBD1
v_call: TRBV19
j_call: TRBJ1-6
clone_size: NA